The 31 T cell receptor beta chains below were found in one sample sequenced in a study of cytomegalovirus exposure and HLA in healthy donors. Use of 60 Vbeta and 13 Jbeta primers characterized the PCR. Libraries were prepared by immunoSEQ multiplex PCR; TCRdb keeps only in-frame clonotypes and omits some of them. The table lists 130,000 or so clones, just over 65% of them singletons, with roughly 6% in the top ten. The sequenced sample consisted of PBMCs. These receptor sequences come from an older woman in good health and CMV-seronegative.

This clone came up a few times. The J gene is TRBJ2-7, the V gene TRBV6-5; a possible D gene is TRBD2 (5 bases). CDR1 and CDR2 from the germline V gene are MNHEY and SVGAGI. Between the trimmed V and J ends, which lost 0 bases and 6 bases, there was a span of 9 bases. This CDR3 has 13 amino acids. This CDR3 reads CASSYSSRAEQYF. CDR3 in DNA: TGTGCCAGCAGTTACTCGTCGAGGGCCGAGCAGTACTTC.

V gene TRBV11-3 combines with J gene TRBJ2-7; 10 bases fit TRBD2. The V gene's germline CDR1 is SGHNT and CDR2 YENEEA. This CDR3 region has 14 residues. V dropped 5 bases and J dropped 7; count of bases not matched to a gene: 8. In nucleotides, the CDR3 is TGTGCCAGCAGCCCTCCTAGCGGGAGCGGGGAGCAGTACTTC. Translated: CASSPPSGSGEQYF.

The CDR3 here is CASTPSAPNTGELFF. CDR3 in DNA: TGTGCTAGTACCCCGAGCGCACCCAACACCGGGGAGCTGTTTTTT. The chain combines TRBV12-5 with TRBJ2-2, with D hard to call. CDR3 length equals 15 residues. Trimming shortened V by 8 bases and J by 2 bases, and 15 bases separated the two germline ends. In germline, CDR1 is LGHNT, CDR2 FRNRAP. Full variable domain (outside the CDR3, taken from reference TRBV12-5 and TRBJ2-2): DARVTQTPRHKVTEMGQEVTMRCQPILGHNTVFWYRQTMMQGLELLAYFRNRAPLDDSGMPKDRFSAEMPDATLATLKIQPSEPRDSAVYFCASTPSAPNTGELFFGEGSRLTVL.

J is TRBJ2-2 and V is TRBV27; tentative D call: TRBD1 (7 bases). V dropped 5 bases and J dropped 7 bases, with 17 bases sitting between them. Germline CDR1 reads MNHEY; CDR2 reads SMNVEV (reference sequence). This CDR3 is built from 15 residues. For the CDR3, the DNA is TGTGCCAGCAGTGCAACAGGGGTAGCGGTCGGGGAGCTGTTTTTT. Translation: CASSATGVAVGELFF.

This clone has only a few counts. The rearrangement links TRBV7-8 to TRBJ1-1; 7 bases fit TRBD1. CDR3 length: 16 amino acids. V shed 1 base, J shed 0 bases, and the junction held 5 bases outside the gene matches. Germline CDR1 and CDR2: SGHVS and FQNEAQ. CDR3 in DNA: TGTGCCAGCAGCTTAGGACAGGGTCAAATGAACACTGAAGCTTTCTTT. It yields the protein CASSLGQGQMNTEAFF.

CDR3: CSVAQTGGPLHF. CDR3 DNA: TGCAGCGTTGCTCAGACAGGGGGACCCCTCCACTTT. The V gene is TRBV29-1, the J gene TRBJ1-6; 9 bases are a match to TRBD1. The CDR3 contains 12 residues. V lost 4 bases to trimming and J lost 12 bases; unmatched junction nucleotides: 4. Germline V lookup: CDR1 SQVTM, CDR2 ANQGSEA.

The chain carries TRBV6-1 and TRBJ2-1; 9 bases fit TRBD1. Germline loops: CDR1 MNHNS, CDR2 SASEGT. This CDR3 comprises 13 residues. V was clipped by 5 bases and J by 16 bases; unmatched bases: 12. For the CDR3, the DNA is TGTGCCAGCAGTTTAGAAGCCGGGACAGGGTTTTTCTTC. Amino acids: CASSLEAGTGFFF.

J is TRBJ2-3 and V is TRBV4-2; 7 bases agree with TRBD1. The CDR3 is 16 amino acids. The J segment lost 2 bases and the V segment lost 5 bases, leaving 10 bases of the junction unmatched. The germline V gene has CDR1 LGHNA and CDR2 YNFKEQ. The CDR3 DNA sequence: TGTGCCAGCAGCTGGTCCCGGGACAGCCCCACAGATACGCAGTATTTT. Translation: CASSWSRDSPTDTQYF.

The chain uses TRBV7-2 and TRBJ1-5, with D possibly matching TRBD1 (6 bases). Trimming cost V 4 bases and J 2 bases, with 6 bases left between them. CDR3 length equals 13 residues. The V gene's germline CDR1 is SGHTA and CDR2 FQGNSA. In nucleotides, the CDR3 is TGTGCCAGCAGCTACAGGGGCAATCAGCCCCAGCATTTT. This encodes CASSYRGNQPQHF.

V and J are TRBV23-1 and TRBJ2-5; a weak D match, TRBD2 (5 bases). TRBV23-1 is noted as an ORF with a role that remains uncertain. V lost 2 bases, J lost 5 bases, and 15 bases lay in between. This CDR3 is 15 amino acids long. In DNA, the CDR3 is TGCGCCAGCAGTCAACCGCCCTTCGGGGAGGAGACCCAGTACTTC. Translation: CASSQPPFGEETQYF.

The chain employs TRBV6-5 and TRBJ1-1, with D possibly matching TRBD1 (6 bases). V was shortened by 6 bases and J by 1 base, with 12 bases between the two germline ends. Germline V CDR1 and CDR2: MNHEY, SVGAGI. The CDR3 has 14 residues. CDR3 coding DNA: TGTGCCAGCAGGTGGAGGGGGGGGAACACTGAAGCTTTCTTT. Encoded protein: CASRWRGGNTEAFF.

The chain employs TRBV28 and TRBJ2-5; a possible D gene is TRBD2 (6 bases). CDR3 length equals 15 residues. Germline V gene sequence: CDR1 MDHEN, CDR2 SYDVKM. V was trimmed by 5 bases and J by 2 bases, leaving 15 bases between them. CDR3 residues: CASSGAGPLQETQYF. CDR3 DNA: TGTGCCAGCAGTGGGGCGGGACCCCTACAAGAGACCCAGTACTTC.

The chain links TRBV9 to TRBJ2-3; TRBD2 matches at 8 bases. This CDR3 has 15 amino acids. With 2 bases clipped from V and 0 bases from J, the junction kept 2 bases outside the gene matches. Germline values: CDR1 SGDLS, CDR2 YYNGEE. CDR3 bases: TGTGCCAGCAGCGTGCGGGGGGTGAGCACAGATACGCAGTATTTT. It specifies CASSVRGVSTDTQYF.

The rearrangement joins TRBV19 to TRBJ2-1; weak D call: TRBD1 (5 bases). This CDR3 has 12 residues. Germline V gene data show CDR1 as LNHDA and CDR2 as SQIVND (reference sequence). Trimming left V 6 bases short and J 11 bases short, with 14 bases between. This chain's CDR3 is CASSLDSSKQFF. The CDR3 DNA is TGTGCCAGTAGCCTTGACAGTAGTAAGCAGTTCTTC.

The rearrangement uses TRBV9 and TRBJ2-2; D gene uncertain. In germline, CDR1 is SGDLS, CDR2 YYNGEE. V lost 3 bases to trimming and J lost 5 bases, with 8 bases between them. The CDR3 has 13 residues. CDR3 protein: CASSAITTGELFF. Here the CDR3 DNA reads TGTGCCAGCAGCGCCATTACTACCGGGGAGCTGTTTTTT.

CDR3 nucleotide sequence: TGCGCCAGCAGCCACCGCTGGCGGGTCTGGATCTACAATGAGCAGTTCTTC. Its translation: CASSHRWRVWIYNEQFF. The chain uses TRBV4-3 and TRBJ2-1; maybe TRBD2 (5 bases). V dropped 3 bases and J dropped 3 bases, with 18 bases sitting between them. The CDR3 is 17 amino acids. Germline-derived CDR1 and CDR2 are LGHNA and YSLEER.

The rearrangement joins TRBV7-3 to TRBJ2-1; TRBD2 agrees at 14 bases. The junction had 8 bases not matched to a gene; V was cut back by 5 bases and J by 8 bases. CDR3 length equals 16 residues. Germline lookup yields CDR1 SGHTA and CDR2 FQGTGA. Written as DNA, the CDR3 is TGTGCCAGCAGCCTAGAGGGGACTAGCGGGAGCTATGAGCAGTTCTTC. Translation: CASSLEGTSGSYEQFF.

Concerning this clone itself: The junction and the germline gene differ at one end; a read error may be behind it. The gene calls are TRBV7-9 and TRBJ1-4, with no clear D. Germline lookup yields CDR1 SEHNR and CDR2 FQNEAQ (reference sequence). The CDR3 runs 17 residues. The CDR3 reads CSSSLATRSATNEKLFF. The CDR3 DNA follows: TGTTCCAGCAGCTTAGCCACGCGTTCCGCAACTAATGAAAAACTGTTTTTT.

The V call is TRBV7-2, the J call TRBJ1-5, with D maybe TRBD1 (5 bases). Germline V gene data show CDR1 as SGHTA and CDR2 as FQGNSA. The CDR3 consists of 14 residues. V was cut by 1 base and J by 7 bases, with 11 bases left in between. In DNA form, the CDR3 reads TGTGCCAGCAGCTTAGGCAGGGTAGGGCAGCCCCAGCATTTT. It is translated as CASSLGRVGQPQHF.

This clone showed up just once. The chain carries TRBV19 and TRBJ1-1; D unclear. Deletions cut 7 bases from V and 0 bases from J, with 9 bases between. From germline, CDR1 is LNHDA and CDR2 SQIVND (reference sequence). CDR3 length equals 13 residues. Written as DNA, the CDR3 is TGTGCCAGTAATCGGGTCATGAACACTGAAGCTTTCTTT. This codes for CASNRVMNTEAFF.

This clone has a handful of counts. The rearrangement links TRBV5-6 to TRBJ1-1; no reliable D call. Looked up from germline, CDR1 is SGHDT and CDR2 is YYEEEE. V was shortened by 4 bases and J by 5 bases, with 15 bases between the two germline ends. The CDR3 runs to 14 residues. The CDR3 reads CASSGQVGGTEAFF. DNA for the CDR3: TGTGCCAGCAGCGGCCAGGTGGGAGGAACTGAAGCTTTCTTT.

V is TRBV28 and J is TRBJ2-6; D might be TRBD2 (6 bases). CDR1 MDHEN and CDR2 SYDVKM come from the germline V gene. This CDR3 contains 16 residues. V gave up 6 bases and J gave up 4 bases, with 16 bases separating them. The DNA of the CDR3 is TGTGCCAGCAGCCCTCAGGGACTTTCCGGGGCCAACGTCCTGACTTTC. Encoded protein: CASSPQGLSGANVLTF. Full variable domain (outside the CDR3, taken from reference TRBV28 and TRBJ2-6): DVKVTQSSRYLVKRTGEKVFLECVQDMDHENMFWYRQDPGLGLRLIYFSYDVKMKEKGDIPEGYSVSREKKERFSLILESASTNQTSMYLCASSPQGLSGANVLTFGAGSRLTVL.

This clone is a singleton in its sample. This chain uses TRBV19 with TRBJ2-2; 9 bases fit TRBD1. Looked up from germline, CDR1 is LNHDA and CDR2 is SQIVND (reference sequence). CDR3 length equals 16 residues. V trimming: 6 bases; J trimming: 5 bases; junction bases outside the gene matches: 10. The CDR3 DNA reads TGTGCCAGTAGCTCGCCCCCGGGACAGGGAACCGGGGAGCTGTTTTTT. Encoded protein: CASSSPPGQGTGELFF.

The genes are TRBV5-1 and TRBJ1-1, with D tentatively TRBD1 (6 bases). Trimming removed 0 bases at V and 0 bases at J, with 12 bases between. Germline V gene lookup returns CDR1 SGHRS and CDR2 YFSETQ. This CDR3 contains 16 residues. As DNA, the CDR3 is TGCGCCAGCAGCTTGGCCCTTCGGACAGTGAACACTGAAGCTTTCTTT. This codes for CASSLALRTVNTEAFF.

This sequence joins TRBV7-6 and TRBJ1-1; no clear D gene. Germline V gene lookup returns CDR1 SGHVS and CDR2 FNYEAQ. V dropped 2 bases and J dropped 1 base, with 11 bases sitting between them. The CDR3 is made up of 15 amino acids. The DNA for the CDR3 is TGTGCCAGCAGCTTATTCTCAGGCTCGAACACTGAAGCTTTCTTT. Protein sequence: CASSLFSGSNTEAFF.

The chain combines TRBV18 with TRBJ1-6; no reliable D call. Per germline, CDR1 KGHSH and CDR2 LQKENI. This CDR3 contains 16 residues. V dropped 6 bases and J dropped 8 bases, with 20 bases sitting between them. Here the CDR3 reads CASSPFGGYEDSPLHF. DNA for the CDR3: TGTGCCAGCTCTCCGTTCGGCGGGTATGAGGATTCACCCCTCCACTTT.

J is TRBJ1-4 and V is TRBV11-2; weak D call: TRBD1 (6 bases). Trimming left V 3 bases short and J 7 bases short, with 21 bases between. The CDR3 is made up of 17 amino acids. CDR1 and CDR2 (germline): SGHAT, FQNNGV. CDR3 amino acids: CASSFVRSGGRGEKLFF. Here the CDR3 DNA reads TGTGCCAGCAGCTTCGTCCGGTCGGGGGGGCGCGGTGAAAAACTGTTTTTT.

The J gene is TRBJ1-5, the V gene TRBV6-1; maybe TRBD1 (6 bases). Germline V gene lookup returns CDR1 MNHNS and CDR2 SASEGT. There are 15 residues in the CDR3. Trimming removed 7 bases at V and 5 bases at J, with 18 bases between. In nucleotides, the CDR3 is TGTGCCAGCACAACGAGTGGGGGCCTTCATCAGCCCCAGCATTTT. Amino acid sequence: CASTTSGGLHQPQHF.

This clone appeared once. DNA for the CDR3: TGCGCCAGCAGCTTCAGGGTCGGCCAGAACAATGAGCAGTTCTTC. This gives the protein CASSFRVGQNNEQFF. This chain connects TRBV5-1 to TRBJ2-1; possibly TRBD1 for D (5 bases). The V end was cut by 2 bases, the J end by 5 bases, with 14 bases between. From germline, CDR1 is SGHRS and CDR2 YFSETQ. CDR3 size: 15 residues.

This chain connects TRBV6-1 to TRBJ2-7; no clear D. From germline, CDR1 is MNHNS and CDR2 SASEGT. V gave up 5 bases and J gave up 1 base, with 9 bases separating them. The CDR3 loop spans 13 amino acids. The CDR3 DNA reads TGTGCCAGCAGTTGGGCCGTTTCCTACGAGCAGTACTTC. This gives the protein CASSWAVSYEQYF.

This clone showed up just a few times. The V and J genes are TRBV7-9 and TRBJ1-4, with a weak D call TRBD1 (5 bases). V was trimmed by 3 bases and J by 7 bases, leaving 12 bases between them. The length of the CDR3 is 14 residues. Germline-derived CDR1 and CDR2 are SEHNR and FQNEAQ (reference sequence). CDR3 region: CASSLWSDSEKLFF. The CDR3 DNA is TGTGCCAGCAGCTTGTGGTCAGACAGTGAAAAACTGTTTTTT.